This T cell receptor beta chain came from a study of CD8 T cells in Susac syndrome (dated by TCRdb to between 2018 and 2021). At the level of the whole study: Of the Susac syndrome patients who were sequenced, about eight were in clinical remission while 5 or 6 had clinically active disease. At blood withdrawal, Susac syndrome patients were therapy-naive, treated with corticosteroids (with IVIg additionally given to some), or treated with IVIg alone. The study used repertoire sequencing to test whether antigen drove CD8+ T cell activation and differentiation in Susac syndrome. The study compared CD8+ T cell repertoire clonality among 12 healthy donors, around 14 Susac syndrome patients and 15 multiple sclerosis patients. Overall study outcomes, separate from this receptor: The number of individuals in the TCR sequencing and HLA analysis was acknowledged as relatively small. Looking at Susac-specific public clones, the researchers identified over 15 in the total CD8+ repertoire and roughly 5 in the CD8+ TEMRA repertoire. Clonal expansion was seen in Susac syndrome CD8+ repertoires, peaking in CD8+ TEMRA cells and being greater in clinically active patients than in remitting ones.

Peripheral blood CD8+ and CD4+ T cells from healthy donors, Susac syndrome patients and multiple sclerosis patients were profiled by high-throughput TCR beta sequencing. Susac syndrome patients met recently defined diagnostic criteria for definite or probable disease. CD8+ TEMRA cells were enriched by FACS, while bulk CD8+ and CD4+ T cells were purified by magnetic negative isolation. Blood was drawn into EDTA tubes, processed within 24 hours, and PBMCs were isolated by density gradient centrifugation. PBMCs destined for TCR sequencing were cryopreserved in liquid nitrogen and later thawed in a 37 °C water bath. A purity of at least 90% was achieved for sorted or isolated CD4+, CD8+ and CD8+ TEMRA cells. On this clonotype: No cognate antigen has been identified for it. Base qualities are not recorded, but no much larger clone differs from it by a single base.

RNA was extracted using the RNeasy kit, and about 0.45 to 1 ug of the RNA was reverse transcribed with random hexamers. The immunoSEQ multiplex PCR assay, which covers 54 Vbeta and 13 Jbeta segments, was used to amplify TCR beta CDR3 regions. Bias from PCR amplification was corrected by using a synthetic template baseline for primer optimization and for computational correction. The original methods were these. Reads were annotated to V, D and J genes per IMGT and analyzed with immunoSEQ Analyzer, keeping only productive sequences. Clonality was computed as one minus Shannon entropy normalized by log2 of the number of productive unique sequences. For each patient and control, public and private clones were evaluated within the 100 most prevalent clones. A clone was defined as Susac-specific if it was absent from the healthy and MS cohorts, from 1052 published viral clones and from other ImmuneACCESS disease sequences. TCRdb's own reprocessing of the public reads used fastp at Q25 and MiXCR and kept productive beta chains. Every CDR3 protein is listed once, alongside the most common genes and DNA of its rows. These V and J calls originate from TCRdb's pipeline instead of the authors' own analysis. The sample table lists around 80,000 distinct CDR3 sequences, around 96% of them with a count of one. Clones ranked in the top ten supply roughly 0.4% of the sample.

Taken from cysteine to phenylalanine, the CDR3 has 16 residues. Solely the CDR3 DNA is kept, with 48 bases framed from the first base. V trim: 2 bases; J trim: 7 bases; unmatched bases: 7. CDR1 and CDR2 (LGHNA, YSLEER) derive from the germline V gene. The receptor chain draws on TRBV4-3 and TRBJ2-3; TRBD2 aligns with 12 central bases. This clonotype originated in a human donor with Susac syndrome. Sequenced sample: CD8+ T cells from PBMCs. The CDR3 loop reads CASSQSTSGSLYTQYF. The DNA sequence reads TGCGCCAGCAGCCAATCGACTAGCGGGAGCTTGTATACGCAGTATTTT.